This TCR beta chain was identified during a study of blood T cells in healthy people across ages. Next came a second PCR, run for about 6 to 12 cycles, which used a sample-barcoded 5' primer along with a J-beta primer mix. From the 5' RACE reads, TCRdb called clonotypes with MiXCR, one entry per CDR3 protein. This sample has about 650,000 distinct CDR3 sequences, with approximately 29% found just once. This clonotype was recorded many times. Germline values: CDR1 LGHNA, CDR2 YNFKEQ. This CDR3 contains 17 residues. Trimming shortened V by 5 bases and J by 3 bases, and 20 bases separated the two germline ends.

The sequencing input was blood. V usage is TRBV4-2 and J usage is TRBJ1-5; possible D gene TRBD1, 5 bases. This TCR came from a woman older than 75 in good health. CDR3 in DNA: TGTGCCAGCAGCTACTTAGAGGGGCCCGGATCCAATCAGCCCCAGCATTTT. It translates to CASSYLEGPGSNQPQHF.